Here is one T cell receptor (beta chain) with its context. Noted treatment: about 20 received Ad26.COV2.S at low or high dose, single or two shots; a few received placebo; per-sample allocation not given. It was on day 63 after the first vaccine or placebo injection that samples were taken. The assay was immunoSEQ multiplex PCR, and TCRdb's table has in-frame clones only and misses some. The profile shows around 300,000 clones, about 87% of them singletons. Germline-derived CDR1 and CDR2 are MNHEY and SVGAGI. The CDR3 has 14 amino acids. V lost 6 bases and J 0 bases, leaving 9 bases between the germline ends. This sample was taken from a study of Ad26.COV2.S vaccination and SARS-CoV-2 variants.

This receptor was obtained from a person between 18 and 65 years old who received the Ad26.COV2.S COVID-19 vaccine or a placebo. The V and J genes are TRBV6-5 and TRBJ1-5, with a tentative D call TRBD1 (5 bases). The sequenced sample was peripheral blood, obtained in a trial of Ad26.COV2.S vaccine versus placebo. This chain's CDR3 is CASSREYSNQPQHF. The CDR3 DNA sequence: TGTGCCAGCAGCAGGGAATATAGCAATCAGCCCCAGCATTTT.